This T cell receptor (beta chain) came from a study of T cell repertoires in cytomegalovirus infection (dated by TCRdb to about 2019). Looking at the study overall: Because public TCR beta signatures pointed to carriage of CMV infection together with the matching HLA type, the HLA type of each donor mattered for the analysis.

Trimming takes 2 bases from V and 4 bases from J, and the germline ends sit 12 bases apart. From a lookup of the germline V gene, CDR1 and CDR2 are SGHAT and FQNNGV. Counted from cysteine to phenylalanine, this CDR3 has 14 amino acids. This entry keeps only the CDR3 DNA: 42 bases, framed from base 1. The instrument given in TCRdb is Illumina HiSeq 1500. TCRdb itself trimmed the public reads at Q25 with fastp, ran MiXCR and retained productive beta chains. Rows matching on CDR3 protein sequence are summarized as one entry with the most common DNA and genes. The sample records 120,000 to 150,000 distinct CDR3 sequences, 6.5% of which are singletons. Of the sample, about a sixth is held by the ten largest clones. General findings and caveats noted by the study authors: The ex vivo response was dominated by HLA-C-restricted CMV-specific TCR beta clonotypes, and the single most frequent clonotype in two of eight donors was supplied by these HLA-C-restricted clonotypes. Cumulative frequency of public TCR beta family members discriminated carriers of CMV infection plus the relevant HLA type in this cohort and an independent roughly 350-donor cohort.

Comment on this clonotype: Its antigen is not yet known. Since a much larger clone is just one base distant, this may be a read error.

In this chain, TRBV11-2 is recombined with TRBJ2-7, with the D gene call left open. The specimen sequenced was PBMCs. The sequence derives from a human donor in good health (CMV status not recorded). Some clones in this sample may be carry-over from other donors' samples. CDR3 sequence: CASSLSSPSYEQYF. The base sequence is TGTGCCAGCAGCTTATCTTCCCCCTCGTACGAGCAGTACTTC.